This T cell receptor beta chain was identified in a study of molecular identifiers for immune sequencing clone quantification. General observations from the study: Naive cells had under 1% of molecules in clones above 20 RNA copies, effectors over 98%.

Methods described previously, with TCR primers listed, were used for bulk TCR libraries. Using its own MiXCR run on the PCR reads, TCRdb lists one record per CDR3 protein. Here the sample spans approximately 40,000 distinct CDR3 sequences, about 24% being singletons. Naive CD8 library inputs spanned about 17,000 to 1,100,000 sorted cells and 10%, 30% or 50% RNA. In the case of this clonotype: Antigen: not known.

The receptor was isolated from a human donor in good health. Some libraries in this study had Jurkat cell RNA spiked in. The sample taken for sequencing was naive CD8+ T cells from blood, with Jurkat cell RNA spiked in. The subset is: FACS-sorted CD8+CD4-CCR7+CD45RA+ naive T cells.

The chain's CDR3 is CASSLSLAGTGELFF. CDR3 DNA: TGTGCCAGCAGCTTATCCCTCGCAGGGACCGGGGAGCTGTTTTTT. V and J are TRBV7-3 and TRBJ2-2; D may be TRBD1 (5 bases). Germline CDR1 reads SGHTA; CDR2 reads FQGTGA. V was clipped by 2 bases and J by 5 bases, with 12 bases between them. This CDR3 is built from 15 residues.